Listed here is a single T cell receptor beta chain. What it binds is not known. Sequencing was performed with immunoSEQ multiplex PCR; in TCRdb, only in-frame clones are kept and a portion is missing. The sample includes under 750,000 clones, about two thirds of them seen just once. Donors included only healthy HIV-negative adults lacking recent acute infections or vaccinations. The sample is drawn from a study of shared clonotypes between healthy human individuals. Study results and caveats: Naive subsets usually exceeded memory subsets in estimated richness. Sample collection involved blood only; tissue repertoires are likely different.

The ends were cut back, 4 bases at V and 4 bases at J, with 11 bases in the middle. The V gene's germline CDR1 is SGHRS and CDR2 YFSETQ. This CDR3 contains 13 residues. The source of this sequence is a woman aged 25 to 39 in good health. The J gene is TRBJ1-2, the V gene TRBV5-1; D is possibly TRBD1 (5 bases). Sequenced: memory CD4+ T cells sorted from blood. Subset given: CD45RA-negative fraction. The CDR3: CASSVGGSYGYTF. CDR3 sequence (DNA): TGCGCCAGCAGCGTGGGGGGATCCTATGGCTACACCTTC.